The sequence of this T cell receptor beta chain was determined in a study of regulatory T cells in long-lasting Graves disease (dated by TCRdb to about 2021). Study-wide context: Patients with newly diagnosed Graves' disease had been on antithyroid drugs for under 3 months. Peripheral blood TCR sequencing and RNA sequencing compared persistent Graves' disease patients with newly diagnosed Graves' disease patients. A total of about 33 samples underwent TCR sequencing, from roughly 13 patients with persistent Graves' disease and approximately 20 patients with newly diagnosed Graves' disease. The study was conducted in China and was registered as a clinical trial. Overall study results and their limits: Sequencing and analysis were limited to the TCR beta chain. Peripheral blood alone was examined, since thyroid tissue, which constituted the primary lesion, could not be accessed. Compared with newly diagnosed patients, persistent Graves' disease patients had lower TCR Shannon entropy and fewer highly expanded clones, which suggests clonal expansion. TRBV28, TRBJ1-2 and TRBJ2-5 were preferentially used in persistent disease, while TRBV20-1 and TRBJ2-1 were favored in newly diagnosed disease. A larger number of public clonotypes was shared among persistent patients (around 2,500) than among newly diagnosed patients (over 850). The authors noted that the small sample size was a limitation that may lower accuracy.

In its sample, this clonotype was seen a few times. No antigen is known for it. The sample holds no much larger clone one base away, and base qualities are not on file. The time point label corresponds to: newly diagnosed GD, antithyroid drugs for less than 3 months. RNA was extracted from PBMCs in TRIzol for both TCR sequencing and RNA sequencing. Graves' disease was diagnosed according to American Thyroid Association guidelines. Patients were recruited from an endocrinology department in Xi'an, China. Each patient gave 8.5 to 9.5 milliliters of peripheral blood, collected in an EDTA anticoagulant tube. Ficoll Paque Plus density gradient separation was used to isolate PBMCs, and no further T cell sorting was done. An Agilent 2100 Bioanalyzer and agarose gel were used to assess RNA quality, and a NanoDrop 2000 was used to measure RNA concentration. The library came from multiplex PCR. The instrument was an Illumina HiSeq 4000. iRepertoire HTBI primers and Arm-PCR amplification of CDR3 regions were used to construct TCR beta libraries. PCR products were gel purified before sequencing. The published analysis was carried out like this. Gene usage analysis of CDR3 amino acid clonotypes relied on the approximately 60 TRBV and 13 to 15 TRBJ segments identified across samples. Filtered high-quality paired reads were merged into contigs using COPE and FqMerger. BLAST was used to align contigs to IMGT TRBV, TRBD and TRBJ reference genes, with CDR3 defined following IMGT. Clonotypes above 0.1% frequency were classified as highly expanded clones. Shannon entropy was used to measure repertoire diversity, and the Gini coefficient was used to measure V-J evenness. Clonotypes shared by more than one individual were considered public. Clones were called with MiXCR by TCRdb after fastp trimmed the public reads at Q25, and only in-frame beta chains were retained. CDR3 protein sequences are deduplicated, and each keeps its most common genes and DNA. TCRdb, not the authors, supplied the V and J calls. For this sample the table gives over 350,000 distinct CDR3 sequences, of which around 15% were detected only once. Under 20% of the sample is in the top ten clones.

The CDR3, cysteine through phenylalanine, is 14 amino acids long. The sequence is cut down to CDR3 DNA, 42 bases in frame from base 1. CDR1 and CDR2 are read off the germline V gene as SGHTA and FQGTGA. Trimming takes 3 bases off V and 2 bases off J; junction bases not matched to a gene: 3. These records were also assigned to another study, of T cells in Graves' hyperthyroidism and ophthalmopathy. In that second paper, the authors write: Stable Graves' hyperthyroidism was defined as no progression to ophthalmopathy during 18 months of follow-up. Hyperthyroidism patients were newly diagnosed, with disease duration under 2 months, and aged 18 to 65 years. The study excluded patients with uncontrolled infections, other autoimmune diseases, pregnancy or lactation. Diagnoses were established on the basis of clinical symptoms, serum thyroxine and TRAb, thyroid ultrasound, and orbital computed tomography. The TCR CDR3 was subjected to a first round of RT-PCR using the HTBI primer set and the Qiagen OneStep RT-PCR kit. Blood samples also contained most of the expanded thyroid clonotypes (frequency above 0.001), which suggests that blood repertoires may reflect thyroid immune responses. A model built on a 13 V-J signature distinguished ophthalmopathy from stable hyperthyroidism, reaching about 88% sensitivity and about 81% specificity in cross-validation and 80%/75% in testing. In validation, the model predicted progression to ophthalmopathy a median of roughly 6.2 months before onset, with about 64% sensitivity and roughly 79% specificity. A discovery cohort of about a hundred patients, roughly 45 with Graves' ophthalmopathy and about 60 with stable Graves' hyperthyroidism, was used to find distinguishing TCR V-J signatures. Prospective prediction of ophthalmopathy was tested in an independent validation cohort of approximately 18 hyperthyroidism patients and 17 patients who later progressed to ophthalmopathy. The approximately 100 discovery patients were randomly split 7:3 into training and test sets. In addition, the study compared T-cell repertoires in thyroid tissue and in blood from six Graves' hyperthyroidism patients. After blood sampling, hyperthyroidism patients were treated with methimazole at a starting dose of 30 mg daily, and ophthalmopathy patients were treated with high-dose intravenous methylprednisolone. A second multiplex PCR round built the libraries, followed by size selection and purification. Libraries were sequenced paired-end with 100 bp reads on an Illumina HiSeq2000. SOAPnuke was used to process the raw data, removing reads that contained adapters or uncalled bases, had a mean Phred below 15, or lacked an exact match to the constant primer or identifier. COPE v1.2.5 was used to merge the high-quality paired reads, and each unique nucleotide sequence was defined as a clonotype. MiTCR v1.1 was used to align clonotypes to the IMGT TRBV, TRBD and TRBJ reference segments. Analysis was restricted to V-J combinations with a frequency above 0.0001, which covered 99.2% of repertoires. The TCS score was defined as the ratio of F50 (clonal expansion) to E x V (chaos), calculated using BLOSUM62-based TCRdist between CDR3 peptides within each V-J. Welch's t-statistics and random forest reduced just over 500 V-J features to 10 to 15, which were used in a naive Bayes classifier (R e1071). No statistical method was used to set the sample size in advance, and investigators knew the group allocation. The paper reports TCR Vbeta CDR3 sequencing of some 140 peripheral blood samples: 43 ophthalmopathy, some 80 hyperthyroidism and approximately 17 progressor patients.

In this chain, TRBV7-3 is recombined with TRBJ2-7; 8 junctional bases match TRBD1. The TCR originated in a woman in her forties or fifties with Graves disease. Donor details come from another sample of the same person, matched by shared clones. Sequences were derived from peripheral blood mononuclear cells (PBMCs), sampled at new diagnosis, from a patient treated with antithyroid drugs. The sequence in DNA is TGTGCCAGCAGCTTCCGGGACAGGACCTACGAGCAGTACTTC. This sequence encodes CASSFRDRTYEQYF.